These T cell receptor beta chains were read from a single sample in a study of glioma-infiltrating T cells after dendritic cell vaccination. TCRdb's table, derived via immunoSEQ multiplex PCR, lists solely in-frame clones and lacks some. The sample contains some 90,000 clones, 81% of which appear only once. The sample here was blood, taken after dendritic cell vaccination. The source is a human donor with glioblastoma. The CDR3 runs from the conserved cysteine through the conserved F or W. The D gene is left open where the match is weak. Where a row states a size, it is once, few, many or the class of an expanded clone; other rows omit it.

J	D	size	V	DNA	CDR3
TRBJ2-3	TRBD2	few	TRBV11-2	TGTGCCAGCAGCTCTCGTGCGGGGGGCACAGATACGCAGTATTTT	CASSSRAGGTDTQYF
TRBJ2-2	.	.	TRBV5-6	TGTGCCAGCAGCTTCCAGGGGCGGGCCGGGGAGCTGTTTTTT	CASSFQGRAGELFF
TRBJ1-1	.	few	TRBV6-4	TGTGCCAGCAGTGACGGAGTGAACACTGAAGCTTTCTTT	CASSDGVNTEAFF
TRBJ1-4	.	.	TRBV6-5	TGTGCCAGCAGTAGGACAGCTTCAACTAATGAAAAACTGTTTTTT	CASSRTASTNEKLFF
TRBJ2-3	TRBD1	.	TRBV11-1	TGTGCCAGCAGCTCGAACAGGGGAATCAGCACAGATACGCAGTATTTT	CASSSNRGISTDTQYF
TRBJ2-1	.	few	TRBV25-1	TGTGCCAGCAGTGGGGCCGGGATGGGTAACAATGAGCAGTTCTTC	CASSGAGMGNNEQFF
TRBJ2-7	TRBD1	.	TRBV6-5	TGTGCCAGCAGGGGAGGGACAGGGGTCTCCTACGAGCAGTACTTC	CASRGGTGVSYEQYF
TRBJ1-3	.	.	TRBV18	TGTGCCAGCTCACCCGAACAGGGCACCTCTGGAAACACCATATATTTT	CASSPEQGTSGNTIYF
TRBJ1-5	TRBD1	.	TRBV5-6	TGTGCCAGCAGCTTGTTACAGGGGAATAGCAATCAGCCCCAGCATTTT	CASSLLQGNSNQPQHF
TRBJ1-1	.	.	TRBV4-2	TGTGCCAGCAGCCAAGTCCTCATCCGGGGGGACACTGAAGCTTTCTTT	CASSQVLIRGDTEAFF
TRBJ1-5	TRBD1	.	TRBV19	TGTGCCAGTAGTATGACAGGGTATAGCAATCAGCCCCAGCATTTT	CASSMTGYSNQPQHF
TRBJ2-7	TRBD2	few	TRBV10-3	TGTGCCATCAGTACGGGAGGGCAGGGGACGTACTACGAGCAGTACTTC	CAISTGGQGTYYEQYF
TRBJ2-2	TRBD2	.	TRBV25-1	TGTGCCAGCAGTGCCGACCTAGCGGGGAACACCGGGGAGCTGTTTTTT	CASSADLAGNTGELFF
TRBJ2-7	.	.	TRBV5-4	TGTGCCAGCAGCGCGGCCCCCCGCGAGCAGTACTTC	CASSAAPREQYF
TRBJ2-5	.	.	TRBV2	TGTGCCAGCATGCAAGGGGGGGGAGAGACCCAGTACTTC	CASMQGGGETQYF
TRBJ2-5	TRBD1	.	TRBV7-9	TGTGCCAGCAGCGCCGGGACAGGGGTCCAAGAGACCCAGTACTTC	CASSAGTGVQETQYF
TRBJ1-5	.	.	TRBV19	TGTGCCAGTAGTATGCCCGGGGGTAGTCAGCCCCAGCATTTT	CASSMPGGSQPQHF
TRBJ2-2	.	.	TRBV10-3	TGTGCCATCAGTGGAACAGCTACGAACACCGGGGAGCTGTTTTTT	CAISGTATNTGELFF
TRBJ2-2	TRBD1	.	TRBV5-5	TGTGCCAGCAGCCTGCCGGGGACAGTACTCGGGGAGCTGTTTTTT	CASSLPGTVLGELFF
TRBJ2-1	TRBD2	.	TRBV5-1	TGCGCCAGCCGTTCCCTCACTAGCGGCTCCTACAATGAGCAGTTCTTC	CASRSLTSGSYNEQFF
TRBJ1-1	.	.	TRBV27	TGTGCCAGCAGTCACTCTTACGACAGAGAAGCTTTCTTT	CASSHSYDREAFF
TRBJ1-2	.	.	TRBV5-1	TGCGCCAGCACGGCCGTACAGGGCTATGGCTACACCTTC	CASTAVQGYGYTF
TRBJ1-6	.	.	TRBV25-1	TGTGCCAGCAGGGGAGTGGCGGGAGGGTATTCACCCCTCCACTTT	CASRGVAGGYSPLHF
TRBJ2-7	TRBD2	.	TRBV20-1	TGCAGTGTCGGGGGGGACTACGAGCAGTACTTC	CSVGGDYEQYF
TRBJ1-2	TRBD1	.	TRBV2	TGTGCCAGCAGCCCGGACAGGGGGAGCGGCTACACCTTC	CASSPDRGSGYTF